These 18 T cell receptor beta chains were sequenced from one sample in a study of cytomegalovirus exposure and HLA in healthy donors. Both 60 Vbeta primers and 13 Jbeta primers went into the PCR. The protocol was immunoSEQ multiplex PCR, while the TCRdb copy is restricted to in-frame clones and leaves out a portion. Among about 110,000 clones listed, approximately 71% were seen once. The sequenced sample was PBMCs. Receptors were obtained from a man between 35 and 55 years old in good health and CMV-seronegative.

The genes are TRBV27 and TRBJ1-2; D is undetermined. V was trimmed by 5 bases and J by 4 bases, leaving 11 bases between them. CDR1 is MNHEY, CDR2 SMNVEV, per germline (reference sequence). The CDR3 loop spans 13 amino acids. The CDR3 DNA sequence: TGTGCCAGCAGTCCTCGGGAGGCCTATGGCTACACCTTC. This sequence encodes CASSPREAYGYTF.

The rearrangement uses TRBV5-1 and TRBJ2-7, with 8 nucleotides matching TRBD2. Looked up from germline, CDR1 is SGHRS and CDR2 is YFSETQ. The CDR3 has 15 residues. J was trimmed by 1 base and V by 0 bases; bases with no gene match: 3. CDR3 sequence reads: CASSLVPGGSYEQYF. CDR3 DNA: TGCGCCAGCAGCTTGGTTCCGGGGGGGTCCTACGAGCAGTACTTC.

This clone was observed a handful of times. The chain carries TRBV4-1 and TRBJ1-1; D is ambiguous. With 4 bases removed from V and 8 bases from J, the gap between germline ends came to 23 bases. CDR1 is MGHRA and CDR2 is YSYEKL in the germline V gene. The CDR3 is 16 residues long. Here the CDR3 reads CASSPFEGVQVTEAFF. CDR3 sequence (DNA): TGCGCCAGCAGCCCTTTTGAGGGCGTTCAGGTGACGGAAGCTTTCTTT.

J is TRBJ1-2 and V is TRBV19; TRBD1 agrees at 8 bases. V was clipped by 3 bases and J by 4 bases; unmatched bases: 7. The CDR3 length is 15 residues. CDR1 and CDR2 from the germline V gene are LNHDA and SQIVND (reference sequence). The CDR3 DNA follows: TGTGCCAGTAGTATGCCCCGGACAGGGTCCTATGGCTACACCTTC. It encodes CASSMPRTGSYGYTF.

The chain carries TRBV5-3 and TRBJ2-3; 12 nucleotides agree with TRBD1. TRBV5-3 is designated an ORF whose function remains uncertain. V shed 0 bases, J shed 5 bases, and the junction held 10 bases outside the gene matches. CDR3 length equals 18 residues. Written as DNA, the CDR3 is TGTGCCAGAAGCTTGGATTACCGGGACAGGGGGCTGGGAGATACGCAGTATTTT. This codes for CARSLDYRDRGLGDTQYF.

This clone showed up many times. In DNA, the CDR3 is TGTGCCAGCAGTTACTCGTCAGGGGGGTTGACAGATACGCAGTATTTT. Protein: CASSYSSGGLTDTQYF. The chain joins TRBV6-5 to TRBJ2-3, with TRBD1 as a possible D gene (7 bases). The V end lost 0 bases, the J end lost 3 bases, and 13 bases lay between the germline ends. Germline-derived CDR1 and CDR2 are MNHEY and SVGAGI. This CDR3 region has 16 residues.

The CDR3 nucleotides are TGTGCCAGCAGATACACGACAGGGGGGTCAGGTGAGCAGTTCTTC. Translation gives CASRYTTGGSGEQFF. The rearrangement links TRBV2 to TRBJ2-1; TRBD1 matches 9 bases. Germline-derived CDR1 and CDR2 are SNHLY and FYNNEI. The J segment lost 9 bases and the V segment lost 6 bases, leaving 12 bases of the junction unmatched. There are 15 residues in the CDR3.

The rearrangement links TRBV28 to TRBJ2-7; possibly TRBD2 for D (5 bases). The CDR3 runs to 12 residues. V dropped 5 bases and J dropped 3 bases, with 8 bases sitting between them. CDR1 is MDHEN, CDR2 SYDVKM, per germline. Here the CDR3 DNA reads TGTGCCAGCAGTCGGGGATACTACGAGCAGTACTTC. Translated: CASSRGYYEQYF.

This clone was seen only a few times. This sequence joins TRBV5-1 and TRBJ2-1; 8 bases line up with TRBD2. The ends lost 0 bases at V and 3 bases at J; junction bases unmatched: 5. The CDR3 is made up of 16 amino acids. From germline, CDR1 is SGHRS and CDR2 YFSETQ. In nucleotides, the CDR3 is TGCGCCAGCAGCTTGGCCGGCGGGGGGAACTACAATGAGCAGTTCTTC. Its translation is CASSLAGGGNYNEQFF.

J is TRBJ1-4 and V is TRBV5-6; no reliable D call. The germline CDR1 and CDR2 sequences are SGHDT and YYEEEE. The CDR3 extends over 17 amino acids. V lost 0 bases and J 4 bases, leaving 16 bases between the germline ends. For the CDR3, the DNA is TGTGCCAGCAGCTTGGTAAGCCCTGCGGGCAATAATGAAAAACTGTTTTTT. Amino acids: CASSLVSPAGNNEKLFF.

This clone has more than one count but fewer than ten. The CDR3 DNA sequence: TGCAGCGTGAGCGCAGGGGCTAGGAACGAGCAGTACTTC. Protein product: CSVSAGARNEQYF. This rearrangement joins TRBV29-1 to TRBJ2-7; possibly TRBD1 for D (6 bases). The ends were cut back, 6 bases at V and 5 bases at J, with 17 bases in the middle. CDR1 SQVTM and CDR2 ANQGSEA come from the germline V gene. The CDR3 spans 13 residues.

This clone turned up a few times. The chain is built from TRBV27 and TRBJ2-3; TRBD2 matches at 14 bases. With 5 bases clipped from V and 11 bases from J, the junction kept 6 bases outside the gene matches. CDR3 length: 14 residues. The germline V gene has CDR1 MNHEY and CDR2 SMNVEV (reference sequence). In nucleotides, the CDR3 is TGTGCCAGCAGTACGGGACTAGCGGGGGAGCAGCAGTATTTT. It codes for CASSTGLAGEQQYF.

The chain employs TRBV28 and TRBJ2-3; 9 positions match TRBD1. Germline lookup yields CDR1 MDHEN and CDR2 SYDVKM. The CDR3 totals 13 residues. V shed 11 bases, J shed 5 bases, and the junction held 8 bases outside the gene matches. The CDR3 bases are TGTGCCGCGTACAGGGGGCGAGAAGATACGCAGTATTTT. This translates into CAAYRGREDTQYF. Full variable domain (missing parts from reference TRBV28 and TRBJ2-3): DVKVTQSSRYLVKRTGEKVFLECVQDMDHENMFWYRQDPGLGLRLIYFSYDVKMKEKGDIPEGYSVSREKKERFSLILESASTNQTSMYLCAAYRGREDTQYFGPGTRLTVL.

The chain combines TRBV13 with TRBJ2-7; 7 nucleotides match TRBD1. The ends lost 2 bases at V and 1 base at J; junction bases unmatched: 5. The CDR3 length is 15 residues. The V gene's germline CDR1 is PRHDT and CDR2 FYEKMQ (reference sequence). The CDR3 here is CASSLFGQESYEQYF. Here the CDR3 DNA reads TGTGCCAGCAGCTTATTCGGACAGGAGTCCTACGAGCAGTACTTC.

This chain links TRBV19 with TRBJ2-1; 9 nucleotides agree with TRBD1. Germline loops: CDR1 LNHDA, CDR2 SQIVND (reference sequence). The length of the CDR3 is 13 residues. V lost 6 bases to trimming and J lost 7 bases; unmatched junction nucleotides: 4. In DNA, the CDR3 is TGTGCCAGTAGCCAGACAGGGGGGAATGAGCAGTTCTTC. Amino acids: CASSQTGGNEQFF.

This clone has only a few counts. V and J are TRBV5-1 and TRBJ2-1; the D gene is possibly TRBD2 (6 bases). This CDR3 spans 12 amino acids. V was pared by 4 bases and J by 7 bases, with 9 bases between. The germline V gene encodes CDR1 SGHRS and CDR2 YFSETQ. The CDR3 nucleotides are TGCGCCAGCAGCATCGGGGGAAATGAGCAGTTCTTC. Protein product: CASSIGGNEQFF.

The V call is TRBV19, the J call TRBJ2-3; 7 positions agree with TRBD2. This CDR3 contains 15 residues. Germline loops: CDR1 LNHDA, CDR2 SQIVND (reference sequence). V shed 8 bases and J 0 bases; nucleotides not matched to a gene: 8. CDR3 loop: CASSSSGASTDTQYF. Here the CDR3 DNA reads TGTGCCAGTTCCTCAAGCGGGGCTAGCACAGATACGCAGTATTTT.

This chain connects TRBV29-1 to TRBJ1-2; no reliable D call. CDR1 and CDR2 from the germline V gene are SQVTM and ANQGSEA. V lost 7 bases, J lost 14 bases, and 11 bases lay in between. The CDR3 is 8 residues long. The CDR3 reads CSALQLTF. The CDR3 DNA reads TGCAGCGCCCTACAGTTAACCTTC.